The next 19 T cell receptor beta chains were all read from a single sample in a study of CD4+ T cells in melanoma. Clones were sequenced by immunoSEQ multiplex PCR, and TCRdb holds only the in-frame ones, with some missing. The table includes about 110,000 clones, about 92% detected once. The sequenced material came from peripheral blood. The receptors here all came from a human donor with melanoma.

This chain uses TRBV5-3 with TRBJ2-3; 10 bases align to TRBD2. TRBV5-3 is assigned to the ORF class and has an uncertain function. Trimming removed 0 bases from V and 5 bases from J; junction bases left unmatched: 12. There are 18 residues in the CDR3. CDR3 sequence: CARSLAPSGGPLGDTQYF. For the CDR3, the DNA is TGTGCCAGAAGCTTGGCCCCTAGCGGGGGACCCTTGGGAGATACGCAGTATTTT.

The CDR3 DNA follows: TGTGCCAGCAGCGTAGCGGTAGGGTTCAGTGGCTACACCTTC. Translating gives CASSVAVGFSGYTF. The V and J genes are TRBV9 and TRBJ1-2; D gene ambiguous. CDR1 and CDR2 from the germline V gene are SGDLS and YYNGEE. The CDR3 runs to 14 residues. V was pared by 0 bases and J by 7 bases, with 13 bases between.

The chain carries TRBV7-9 and TRBJ2-3; 8 nucleotides align to TRBD2. The CDR3 spans 15 residues. The V segment lost 6 bases and the J segment 4 bases; nucleotides outside the gene matches: 9. Germline V CDR1 and CDR2: SEHNR, FQNEAQ (reference sequence). CDR3 coding DNA: TGTGCCAGCAGAATTGCGGGGGGCGGACCAGATACGCAGTATTTT. Translating gives CASRIAGGGPDTQYF.

This clone has a handful of counts. CDR3 nucleotides: TGTGCCGTGGTCCGCGCTCTGTCGGGGTATGGCTACACCTTC. Protein sequence: CAVVRALSGYGYTF. The chain uses TRBV28 and TRBJ1-2; unclear D gene. Germline CDR1 and CDR2: MDHEN and SYDVKM. V dropped 11 bases and J dropped 5 bases, with 21 bases sitting between them. CDR3 length: 14 amino acids.

This clone was found a few times. The V gene is TRBV27, the J gene TRBJ2-7; D gene unclear. Trimming removed 6 bases at V and 2 bases at J, with 8 bases between. The CDR3 has 12 amino acids. Germline V gene lookup returns CDR1 MNHEY and CDR2 SMNVEV (reference sequence). CDR3 amino acids: CASSSDPYEQYF. The DNA for the CDR3 is TGTGCCAGCAGCTCGGACCCCTACGAGCAGTACTTC.

The chain links TRBV7-9 to TRBJ2-7; D possibly uses TRBD1 or TRBD2 (6 bases each). The CDR3 has 16 residues. With 3 bases removed from V and 2 bases from J, the gap between germline ends came to 17 bases. CDR1 is SEHNR and CDR2 is FQNEAQ in the germline V gene (reference sequence). The CDR3 loop is CASSLGGTDATYEQYF. The CDR3 region has the DNA TGTGCCAGCAGCTTGGGGGGCACGGATGCTACCTACGAGCAGTACTTC. The variable domain in full, completed from reference TRBV7-9 and TRBJ2-7, reads DTGVSQNPRHKITKRGQNVTFRCDPISEHNRLYWYRQTLGQGPEFLTYFQNEAQLEKSRLLSDRFSAERPKGSFSTLEIQRTEQGDSAMYLCASSLGGTDATYEQYFGPGTRLTVT.

This chain joins TRBV6-1 and TRBJ1-1, with D possibly TRBD1 on 5 matching bases. Germline CDR1 and CDR2: MNHNS and SASEGT. V lost 7 bases to trimming and J lost 1 base, with 13 bases between them. This CDR3 comprises 14 residues. DNA of the CDR3: TGTGCCAGCACGAGGGGATTGGCGAACACTGAAGCTTTCTTT. This gives the protein CASTRGLANTEAFF.

V and J are TRBV14 and TRBJ1-4; a weak D match, TRBD1 (6 bases). Trimming left V 4 bases short and J 7 bases short, with 13 bases between. Germline V gives CDR1 SGHDN, CDR2 FVKESK. The CDR3 extends over 14 amino acids. CDR3 sequence reads: CASSLLQGGEKLFF. The CDR3 DNA is TGTGCCAGCAGCCTTTTACAGGGAGGTGAAAAACTGTTTTTT.

The gene calls are TRBV7-2 and TRBJ2-7; 11 bases align to TRBD1. The CDR3 consists of 16 residues. V gave up 1 base and J gave up 4 bases; unmatched junction bases: 6. Germline V gene data show CDR1 as SGHTA and CDR2 as FQGNSA. The CDR3 region is CASSLGGTGGFYEQYF. CDR3 DNA sequence: TGTGCCAGCAGCTTAGGGGGGACAGGGGGTTTTTACGAGCAGTACTTC.

J is TRBJ1-1 and V is TRBV11-2, with unresolved D. This CDR3 is built from 13 residues. V shed 2 bases and J shed 1 base, with 5 bases lying between them. The germline V gene encodes CDR1 SGHAT and CDR2 FQNNGV. Here the CDR3 reads CASSLFQNTEAFF. Here the CDR3 DNA reads TGTGCCAGCAGCTTATTTCAGAACACTGAAGCTTTCTTT. The full variable domain, completed using reference TRBV11-2 and TRBJ1-1, is EAGVAQSPRYKIIEKRQSVAFWCNPISGHATLYWYQQILGQGPKLLIQFQNNGVVDDSQLPKDRFSAERLKGVDSTLKIQPAKLEDSAVYLCASSLFQNTEAFFGQGTRLTVV.

The V and J genes are TRBV11-2 and TRBJ1-4; tentatively, D is TRBD1 (6 bases). With 5 bases removed from V and 6 bases from J, the gap between germline ends came to 16 bases. This CDR3 is 15 amino acids long. Germline CDR1 is SGHAT and CDR2 is FQNNGV. CDR3 in DNA: TGTGCCAGCAGCAGCTACAGAGAGGGGGATGAAAAACTGTTTTTT. The encoded protein is CASSSYREGDEKLFF.

The chain recombines TRBV11-2 with TRBJ2-3, with 7 bases identical to TRBD2. Trimming at V came to 5 bases and at J to 0 bases, leaving 11 bases not matched to a gene. The CDR3 has 17 amino acids. Germline assignment: CDR1 SGHAT and CDR2 FQNNGV. The CDR3 bases are TGTGCCAGCAGCAGCGACTGGCGGGGGACTAGCACAGATACGCAGTATTTT. This sequence encodes CASSSDWRGTSTDTQYF.

This rearrangement joins TRBV30 to TRBJ1-2, with D tentatively TRBD1 (5 bases). Per germline, CDR1 GTSNPN and CDR2 SVGIG (reference sequence). The V end lost 4 bases, the J end lost 4 bases, and 7 bases lay between the germline ends. The CDR3 length is 11 residues. CDR3 DNA: TGTGCCTGGACAGGGTCCTATGGCTACACCTTC. It encodes CAWTGSYGYTF.

J is TRBJ2-2 and V is TRBV7-3; D unresolved. Trimming took off 5 bases at V and 0 bases at J, with 10 bases between the two ends. Germline loops: CDR1 SGHTA, CDR2 FQGTGA. The CDR3 sequence is 15 residues long. CDR3: CASSDGVTNTGELFF. The CDR3 DNA is TGTGCCAGCAGCGACGGAGTCACGAACACCGGGGAGCTGTTTTTT.

The V and J genes are TRBV13 and TRBJ2-5; TRBD1 is a possible D gene (7 bases). Trimming stripped 2 bases from V and 1 base from J, with 11 bases between. CDR3 length: 15 residues. Germline values: CDR1 PRHDT, CDR2 FYEKMQ (reference sequence). In nucleotides, the CDR3 is TGTGCCAGCAGCTTAAGGGGGGACAGCCAAGAGACCCAGTACTTC. Protein: CASSLRGDSQETQYF.

About this clone: Other DNA sequences in the sample encode the same CDR3. The rearrangement uses TRBV5-4 and TRBJ2-5, with 11 bases that match TRBD2. The V and J ends lost 4 bases and 2 bases, in that order; junction bases with no gene match: 1. The germline gives CDR1 SGHNT, CDR2 YYREEE (reference sequence). The CDR3 length is 14 residues. CDR3 in DNA: TGTGCCAGCAGCCTAGCGGGAGGACAAGAGACCCAGTACTTC. It codes for CASSLAGGQETQYF.

This clone turned up a few times. The genes are TRBV7-6 and TRBJ2-5; weak D call: TRBD2 (7 bases). The CDR3 extends over 15 amino acids. Trimming removed 5 bases at V and 6 bases at J, with 19 bases between. Germline CDR1 SGHVS, CDR2 FNYEAQ. The CDR3 coding sequence is TGTGCCAGCAGCCAGACGGGGGGCTTAAGTAAGACCCAGTACTTC. Its protein product is CASSQTGGLSKTQYF.

Remarks on this clone: Within the sample, other DNA sequences also encode this same CDR3. The CDR3 reads CASSPGSGNTIYF. CDR3 sequence (DNA): TGTGCCAGCAGCCCTGGCTCTGGAAACACCATATATTTT. The rearrangement links TRBV7-9 to TRBJ1-3; D remains ambiguous. CDR1 and CDR2 (germline): SEHNR, FQNEAQ (reference sequence). The CDR3 extends over 13 amino acids. The ends were cut back, 5 bases at V and 0 bases at J, with 5 bases in the middle.

This clone was recorded once. J is TRBJ2-2 and V is TRBV5-1, with 9 bases lining up with TRBD1. Germline trimming cut 3 bases from V and 2 bases from J; bases unmatched to any gene: 8. CDR1 is SGHRS, CDR2 YFSETQ, per germline. The CDR3 runs to 17 residues. The CDR3 protein is CASSSTYRGRNTGELFF. The CDR3 DNA reads TGCGCCAGCAGCTCCACTTACAGGGGGCGAAACACCGGGGAGCTGTTTTTT.